These 9 T cell receptor beta chains were sequenced from one sample in a study of brain T cells in children with intractable seizures. TCRdb's copy holds only in-frame clones and misses some; the assay was immunoSEQ multiplex PCR. The data hold about 340,000 clones, with over 90% observed a single time. Described time point: blood from clinic visit 5 months post-surgery; TSC patient then seizure free. The source was peripheral blood, collected 4 to 6 months after surgery. The source of these receptors is a boy in the first two years of life with tuberous sclerosis and intractable seizures.

This chain links TRBV7-9 with TRBJ1-1; no definite D call. The ends were cut back, 3 bases at V and 3 bases at J, with 14 bases in the middle. CDR3 size: 15 residues. From germline, CDR1 is SEHNR and CDR2 FQNEAQ (reference sequence). The CDR3 DNA reads as TGTGCCAGCAGCTTCTTAACGCTTTCAGACACTGAAGCTTTCTTT. It encodes CASSFLTLSDTEAFF.

The gene calls are TRBV3-1 (or the pseudogene TRBV3-2) and TRBJ2-7, with 9 positions matching TRBD1. CDR3 length equals 14 residues. Germline trimming cut 2 bases from V and 6 bases from J; bases unmatched to any gene: 5. Germline-derived CDR1 and CDR2 are LGHDT and YNNKEL (reference sequence). The CDR3 sequence: CASSQRDRVGEQYF. CDR3 sequence (DNA): TGTGCCAGCAGCCAAAGGGACAGGGTCGGCGAGCAGTACTTC.

The chain recombines TRBV2 with TRBJ1-5, with D possibly TRBD1 on 6 matching bases. The CDR3 is 15 residues long. The ends were cut back, 0 bases at V and 2 bases at J, with 8 bases in the middle. Looked up from germline, CDR1 is SNHLY and CDR2 is FYNNEI. CDR3 residues: CASSEAAGGNQPQHF. The CDR3 nucleotides read TGTGCCAGCAGTGAAGCGGCAGGGGGCAATCAGCCCCAGCATTTT.

V usage is TRBV14 and J usage is TRBJ2-2; D not certain. V shed 3 bases and J shed 4 bases, with 9 bases lying between them. There are 14 residues in the CDR3. Germline CDR1 is SGHDN and CDR2 is FVKESK. CDR3 coding DNA: TGTGCCAGCAGCCAGGGTGCGGTCACCGGGGAGCTGTTTTTT. Translation: CASSQGAVTGELFF. The full variable domain, completed using reference TRBV14 and TRBJ2-2, is EAGVTQFPSHSVIEKGQTVTLRCDPISGHDNLYWYRRVMGKEIKFLLHFVKESKQDESGMPNNRFLAERTGGTYSTLKVQPAELEDSGVYFCASSQGAVTGELFFGEGSRLTVL.

The chain joins TRBV24-1 to TRBJ2-6, with no clear D. The CDR3 consists of 16 residues. Germline loops: CDR1 KGHDR, CDR2 SFDVKD. V lost 5 bases and J 1 base, leaving 11 bases between the germline ends. Here the CDR3 DNA reads TGTGCCACCAGTGGCAACCCAGCTTCTGGGGCCAACGTCCTGACTTTC. It translates to CATSGNPASGANVLTF.

This clone has a handful of counts. The V call is TRBV2, the J call TRBJ1-6; perhaps TRBD1 as D (6 bases). V shed 2 bases and J shed 4 bases, with 6 bases lying between them. Germline CDR1 reads SNHLY; CDR2 reads FYNNEI. The CDR3 is made up of 14 amino acids. As DNA, the CDR3 is TGTGCCAGCAGTGAACAGGGGTATAATTCACCCCTCCACTTT. As protein: CASSEQGYNSPLHF.

V usage is TRBV5-5 and J usage is TRBJ2-1; tentative D call: TRBD2 (7 bases). Trimming left V 0 bases short and J 0 bases short, with 13 bases between. The CDR3 runs 17 residues. Germline loops: CDR1 SGHKS, CDR2 YYEKEE (reference sequence). The CDR3 DNA is TGTGCCAGCAGCTTGGAGGGGGGGCCAAGCTCCTACAATGAGCAGTTCTTC. It is translated as CASSLEGGPSSYNEQFF.

V gene TRBV28 combines with J gene TRBJ2-7; D gene unclear. V lost 6 bases and J lost 7, with 22 bases in between. The CDR3 consists of 15 residues. Germline V lookup: CDR1 MDHEN, CDR2 SYDVKM. The CDR3 region is CASSSPLRVIGEQYF. CDR3 nucleotides: TGTGCCAGCAGCTCCCCCTTAAGGGTTATCGGGGAGCAGTACTTC.

The chain uses TRBV27 and TRBJ1-5; D is unclear. The CDR3 length is 12 residues. The ends were cut back, 8 bases at V and 2 bases at J, with 7 bases in the middle. Germline CDR1 and CDR2: MNHEY and SMNVEV (reference sequence). CDR3 DNA sequence: TGTGCCAGCCGGGAGGGCAATCAGCCCCAGCATTTT. Its translation: CASREGNQPQHF.